What follows describes a single T cell receptor (beta chain). The sample belongs to a study of HIV-infected patients and healthy controls. Each CDR3 protein is one row after TCRdb ran MiXCR on the 5' RACE reads. The repertoire holds 60,000 to 75,000 distinct CDR3 sequences, 15% to 20% seen once, with approximately 5.3% in the top ten. This CDR3 has 21 amino acids. V gave up 1 base and J gave up 5 bases, with 29 bases separating them. This rearrangement joins TRBV12-3 or TRBV12-4 to TRBJ2-2; D not certain. The sample taken for sequencing was CD4+ T cells from blood. This TCR came from a human donor in good health. Here the CDR3 reads CASSLGFAWVTTPTRTGELFF. CDR3 bases: TGTGCCAGCAGTTTAGGATTTGCCTGGGTGACAACCCCTACGAGGACCGGGGAGCTGTTTTTT.